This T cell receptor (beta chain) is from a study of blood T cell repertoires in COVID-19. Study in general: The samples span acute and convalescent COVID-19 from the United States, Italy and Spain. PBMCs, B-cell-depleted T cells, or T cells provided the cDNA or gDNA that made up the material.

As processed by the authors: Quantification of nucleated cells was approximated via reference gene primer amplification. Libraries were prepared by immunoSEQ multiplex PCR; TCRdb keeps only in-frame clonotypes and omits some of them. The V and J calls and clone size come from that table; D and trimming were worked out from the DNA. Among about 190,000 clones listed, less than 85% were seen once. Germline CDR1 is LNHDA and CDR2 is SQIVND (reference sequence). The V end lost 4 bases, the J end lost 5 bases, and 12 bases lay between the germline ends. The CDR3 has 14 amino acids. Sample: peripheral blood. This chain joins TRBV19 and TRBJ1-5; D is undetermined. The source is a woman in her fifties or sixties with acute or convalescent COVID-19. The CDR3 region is CASSRPPEDQPQHF. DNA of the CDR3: TGTGCCAGTAGTAGGCCACCCGAGGATCAGCCCCAGCATTTT.